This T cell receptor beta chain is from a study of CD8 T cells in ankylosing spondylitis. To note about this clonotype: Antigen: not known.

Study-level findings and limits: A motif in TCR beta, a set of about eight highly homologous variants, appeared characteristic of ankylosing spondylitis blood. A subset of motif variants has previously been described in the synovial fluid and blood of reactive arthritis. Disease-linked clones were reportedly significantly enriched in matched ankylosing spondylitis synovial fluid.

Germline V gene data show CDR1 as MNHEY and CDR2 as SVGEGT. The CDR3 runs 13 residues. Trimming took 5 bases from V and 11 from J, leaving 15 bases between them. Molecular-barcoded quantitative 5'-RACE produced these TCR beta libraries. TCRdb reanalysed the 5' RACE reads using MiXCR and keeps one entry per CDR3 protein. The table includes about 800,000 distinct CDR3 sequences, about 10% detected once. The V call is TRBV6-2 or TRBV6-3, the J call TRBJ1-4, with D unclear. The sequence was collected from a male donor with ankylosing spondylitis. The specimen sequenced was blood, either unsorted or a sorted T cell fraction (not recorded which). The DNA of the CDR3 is TGTGCCAGCAGTGCCTTTTGGGAAAAGAAACTGTTTTTT. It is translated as CASSAFWEKKLFF.